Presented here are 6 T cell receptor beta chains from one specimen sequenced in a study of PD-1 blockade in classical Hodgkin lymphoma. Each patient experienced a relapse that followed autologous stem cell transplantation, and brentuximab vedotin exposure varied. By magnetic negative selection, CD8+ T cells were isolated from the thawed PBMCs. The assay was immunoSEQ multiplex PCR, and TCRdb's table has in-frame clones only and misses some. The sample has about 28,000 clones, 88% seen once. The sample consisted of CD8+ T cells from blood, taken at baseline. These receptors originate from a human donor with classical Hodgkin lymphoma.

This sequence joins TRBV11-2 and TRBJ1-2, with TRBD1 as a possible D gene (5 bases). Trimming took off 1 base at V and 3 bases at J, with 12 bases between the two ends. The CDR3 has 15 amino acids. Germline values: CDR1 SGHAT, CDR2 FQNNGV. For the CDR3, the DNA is TGTGCCAGCAGCTTAGCTGGGGTCAGGGACTATGGCTACACCTTC. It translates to CASSLAGVRDYGYTF. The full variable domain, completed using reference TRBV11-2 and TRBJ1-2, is EAGVAQSPRYKIIEKRQSVAFWCNPISGHATLYWYQQILGQGPKLLIQFQNNGVVDDSQLPKDRFSAERLKGVDSTLKIQPAKLEDSAVYLCASSLAGVRDYGYTFGSGTRLTVV.

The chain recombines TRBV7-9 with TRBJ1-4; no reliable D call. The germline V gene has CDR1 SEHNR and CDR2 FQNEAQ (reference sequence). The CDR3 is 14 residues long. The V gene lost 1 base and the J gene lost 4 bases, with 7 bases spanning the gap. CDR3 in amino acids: CASSLVTSNEKLFF. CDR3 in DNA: TGTGCCAGCAGCTTAGTGACTAGTAATGAAAAACTGTTTTTT. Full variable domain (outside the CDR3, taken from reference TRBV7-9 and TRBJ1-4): DTGVSQNPRHKITKRGQNVTFRCDPISEHNRLYWYRQTLGQGPEFLTYFQNEAQLEKSRLLSDRFSAERPKGSFSTLEIQRTEQGDSAMYLCASSLVTSNEKLFFGSGTQLSVL.

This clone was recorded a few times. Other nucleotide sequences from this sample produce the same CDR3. The CDR3 sequence: CASSLGVEAFF. The CDR3 region has the DNA TGCGCCAGCAGCCTGGGGGTAGAAGCTTTCTTT. This rearrangement joins TRBV5-1 to TRBJ1-1; tentatively, D is TRBD1 (5 bases). CDR1 and CDR2 from the germline V gene are SGHRS and YFSETQ. There are 11 residues in the CDR3. Trimming stripped 4 bases from V and 8 bases from J, with 9 bases between.

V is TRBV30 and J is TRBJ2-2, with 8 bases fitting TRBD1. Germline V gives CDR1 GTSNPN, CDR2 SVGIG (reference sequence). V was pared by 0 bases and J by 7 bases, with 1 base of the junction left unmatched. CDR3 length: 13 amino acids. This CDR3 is CAWSVTGVGELFF. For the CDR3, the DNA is TGTGCCTGGAGTGTGACAGGGGTCGGGGAGCTGTTTTTT.

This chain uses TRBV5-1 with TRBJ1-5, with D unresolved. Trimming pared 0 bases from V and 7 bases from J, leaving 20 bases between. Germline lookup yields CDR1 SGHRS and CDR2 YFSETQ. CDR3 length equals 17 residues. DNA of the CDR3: TGCGCCAGCAGCTTGGCGTTGAGGGCCTCGCCTTCCCAGCCCCAGCATTTT. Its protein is CASSLALRASPSQPQHF.

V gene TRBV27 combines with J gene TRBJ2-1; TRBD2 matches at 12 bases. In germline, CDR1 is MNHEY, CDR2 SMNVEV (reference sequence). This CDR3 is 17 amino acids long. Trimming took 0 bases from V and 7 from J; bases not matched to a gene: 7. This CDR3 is CASSLSALAGGGNEQFF. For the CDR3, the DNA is TGTGCCAGCAGTTTATCGGCACTAGCGGGAGGAGGGAATGAGCAGTTCTTC.